The clone carrying this TCR beta chain was seen more than once but under ten times. Its antigen is not known. This specimen belongs to a study of CD8+ T cells in alopecia areata. Study-wide background: Treated patients were dosed with oral tofacitinib, taking 5 to 10 mg twice daily. Study results and caveats: Many expanded lesional clones persisted during tofacitinib (in both scalp and blood).

RNA, once extracted, was reverse transcribed into cDNA for use as the sequencing template. Clones were sequenced by immunoSEQ multiplex PCR, and TCRdb holds only the in-frame ones, with some missing. This sample has roughly 250,000 clones, with 60% found just once. Treatment indicated: oral pan-JAK inhibitor, 5-10 mg twice daily. The CDR3 spans 13 residues. V was clipped by 6 bases and J by 6 bases, with 14 bases between them. Germline loops: CDR1 MNHNY, CDR2 SVGAGI (reference sequence). The V gene is TRBV6-6, the J gene TRBJ1-1; D remains unclear. The material sequenced was CD4+ T cells sorted from blood, taken around week 53, from a patient treated with tofacitinib. This receptor was identified in a human donor with alopecia areata. The CDR3 region has the DNA TGTGCCAGCAGCTCCGTGCTTGGCGCTGAAGCTTTCTTT. The encoded protein is CASSSVLGAEAFF.